This T cell receptor beta chain was documented in a study of shared clonotypes between healthy human individuals. Study-level points and caveats: Sequencing of the sorted subsets was shown by rarefaction to be incomplete despite large depth. An anticipated effect of sequencing depth on clonotype sharing among donors was recognized.

Every subset's genomic DNA went evenly onto several immunoSEQ plates. The data were produced by immunoSEQ multiplex PCR, yet TCRdb's version contains in-frame clones alone and is incomplete. Of about 2.3 million clones detected, under 95% appear once; the ten largest clones hold about 0.36%. V lost 0 bases and J 8 bases, leaving 16 bases between the germline ends. The CDR3 runs 15 residues. The germline V gene encodes CDR1 SQVTM and CDR2 ANQGSEA. About this clone: Its target is unknown.

The chain joins TRBV29-1 to TRBJ1-4; the D gene is possibly TRBD1 (6 bases). Sequencing was carried out using naive CD4+ T cells from PBMCs. Subset here: CD45RA+ positively selected. The origin of this receptor is a man younger than 35 in good health. Some clones in this sample may be carry-over from other donors' samples. CDR3 nucleotides: TGCAGCGTTGAAGATCACAGGGTGGGAGGCGAAAAACTGTTTTTT. It codes for CSVEDHRVGGEKLFF. The full variable domain, completed using reference TRBV29-1 and TRBJ1-4, is SAVISQKPSRDICQRGTSLTIQCQVDSQVTMMFWYRQQPGQSLTLIATANQGSEATYESGFVIDKFPISRPNLTFSTLTVSNMSPEDSSIYLCSVEDHRVGGEKLFFGSGTQLSVL.